The T cell receptor (beta chain) under discussion was sequenced for a study of T cells after posttransplantation cyclophosphamide (dated by TCRdb to the mid-2010s). The study in broad terms: Using TRB sequencing, the study followed how the T cell repertoire rebuilt after myeloablative bone marrow transplantation with posttransplantation cyclophosphamide given as GVHD prophylaxis. Samples from approximately 37 PTCy-treated patients, along with samples from approximately 15 of their related bone marrow donors, underwent antigen receptor sequencing. Because TRA and TRB clonality correlated tightly in 9 samples, the subsequent TCR analyses were limited to TRB only. Blood from all 30 or so PTCy patients with 1-year posttransplant specimens was subjected to TRB sequencing. In 3 patients, up to roughly 3 additional blood samples taken between 2 and 5.2 years after transplant also underwent TRB sequencing, as did pretransplant blood from 4 patients. Public TRB sequences were checked against a database of over 3,500 sequences associated with responses to pathogens, tumor antigens, self-antigens and alloantigens. Overall results and qualifications from the work: Donor-recipient similarity was low at 1-2 months but rose over the first year, and later blood repertoires were often dominated by donor CD8+ memory clones. The TRB repertoires of T cells infiltrating skin or GI tract showed only limited overlap with the TRB repertoires of T cells in blood. Across over 40 patients, TRB clonality was highly associated with recipient CMV seropositivity and CMV reactivation, and diversity in PTCy patients was similar to diversity in CNI/methotrexate controls.

TRB sequencing used genomic DNA with the immunoSEQ assay at survey resolution or the hsTCRB kit. In the paper's pipeline: The immunoSEQ software handled the initial read processing, while the LymphoSeq R package was used for the repertoire analyses. Clonality was computed as 1 minus normalized Shannon entropy; Gini coefficient was also calculated for each TRB dataset. To infer phenotypes in unsorted samples, TRB sequences from sorted subsets of the recipient or donor were mapped onto the unsorted samples of the same recipient. TCRdb's version of the immuneACCESS table is confined to in-frame rearrangements and falls short of the full clone set. An unresolved V gene accounts for under half of the shortfall where checked; the remainder is of unknown origin. V and J calls and clone size follow that table, whereas D and trimming were derived from the DNA. The table notes about 7,700 clones here, none of them singletons. The ten largest clones take up 23% of the sample.

From the germline V gene, CDR1 is MNHNS and CDR2 is SASEGT. From cysteine to phenylalanine, the CDR3 is 14 amino acids long. Only the CDR3 DNA stays, 42 bases, in frame from base 1. The trim is 4 bases for V and 4 bases for J, with a gap of 11 bases between the germline ends. This clone has at least ten counts. It has no known antigen specificity. It has no much larger one-base neighbor in the sample; base qualities were not kept. The intended sense of this specimen's treatment or condition label: high-dose cyclophosphamide on days +3 and +4 as single-agent GVHD prophylaxis. Busulfan and fludarabine conditioning, a related or unrelated marrow graft, and cyclophosphamide on days +3 and +4 were given to PTCy patients. The PTCy-treated patients were drawn from a prospective, multi-institutional clinical trial. Peripheral blood and bone marrow mononuclear cells were isolated by Ficoll-Hypaque density centrifugation and cryopreserved.

The rearrangement combines TRBV6-1 with TRBJ1-5, with no confident D gene call. The specimen was PBMCs, collected roughly three months after allogeneic stem cell transplant with posttransplant cyclophosphamide. This receptor was taken from a female patient between 55 and 75 years old who received an allogeneic stem cell transplant from an unrelated donor, was CMV-positive, and had acute GVHD only. After a transplant, not all T cells may be the patient's own; some may come from the graft donor. The bases are TGTGCCAGCAGTGCTAAAACCCCTAATCAGCCCCAGCATTTT. This translates into CASSAKTPNQPQHF.